The 29 T cell receptor beta chains given below trace back to one sample, sequenced in a study of blood T cell repertoires in COVID-19. Profiled with immunoSEQ multiplex PCR; TCRdb holds only in-frame clones, not every one. This sample has about 170,000 clones; about 80% occur once, and the top ten carry around 20%. The sample was PBMCs or T cells enriched from blood (not recorded which). Every receptor here comes from a woman between 70 and 85 years old in a cohort exposed to, infected with or recovered from COVID-19 (not recorded which).

This clone was recorded once. This sequence joins TRBV5-1 and TRBJ2-5; a possible D gene is TRBD2 (5 bases). This CDR3 has 15 residues. V was clipped by 4 bases and J by 0 bases, with 13 bases between them. CDR1 is SGHRS, CDR2 YFSETQ, per germline. In DNA, the CDR3 is TGCGCCAGCAGCGTGATGCGAGGGCACCAAGAGACCCAGTACTTC. Amino acids: CASSVMRGHQETQYF.

The chain couples TRBV11-1 to TRBJ2-1; 11 bases align to TRBD2. Trimming cost V 8 bases and J 8 bases; bases outside gene matches: 8. Germline CDR1 and CDR2: SGHAT and FQDESV (reference sequence). The CDR3 has 14 residues. Written as DNA, the CDR3 is TGTGCCAGCGGATCTAGCGGGAGGAGATATGAGCAGTTCTTC. As protein: CASGSSGRRYEQFF.

V usage is TRBV7-2 and J usage is TRBJ2-3; TRBD2 agrees at 7 bases. The CDR3 has 15 amino acids. Germline assignment: CDR1 SGHTA and CDR2 FQGNSA. V shed 5 bases, J shed 0 bases, and the junction held 5 bases outside the gene matches. This chain's CDR3 is CASSPYSGSTDTQYF. In DNA form, the CDR3 reads TGTGCCAGCAGCCCCTATAGCGGGAGCACAGATACGCAGTATTTT.

This clone occurred once. This rearrangement joins TRBV28 to TRBJ2-7, with TRBD2 as a possible D gene (7 bases). The V and J ends lost 7 bases and 5 bases respectively, with 15 bases between them. CDR3 size: 13 residues. Germline V gene sequence: CDR1 MDHEN, CDR2 SYDVKM. CDR3 loop: CASINGGGDEQYF. CDR3 sequence (DNA): TGTGCCAGCATCAATGGAGGGGGGGACGAGCAGTACTTC.

This clone has just one count. CDR3 DNA: TGTGCCAGCAGCCTCCGGCAGGGCACCAATGAGCAGTTCTTC. It encodes CASSLRQGTNEQFF. The chain uses TRBV7-2 and TRBJ2-1; possible D gene TRBD1, 5 bases. V lost 5 bases and J lost 6, with 14 bases in between. The CDR3 is made up of 14 amino acids. Germline CDR1 SGHTA, CDR2 FQGNSA.

This chain joins TRBV13 and TRBJ2-1, with TRBD2 as a possible D gene (6 bases). Germline loops: CDR1 PRHDT, CDR2 FYEKMQ (reference sequence). The V gene lost 1 base and the J gene lost 0 bases, with 13 bases spanning the gap. The CDR3 sequence is 17 residues long. Here the CDR3 reads CASSLVAGQSSYNEQFF. CDR3 in DNA: TGTGCCAGCAGCTTAGTTGCGGGGCAAAGCTCCTACAATGAGCAGTTCTTC.

Here the CDR3 reads CASSVMGLAGEEQFF. The DNA of the CDR3 is TGTGCCAGCAGCGTAATGGGACTAGCGGGAGAAGAGCAGTTCTTC. The V gene is TRBV9, the J gene TRBJ2-1; TRBD2 matches at 14 bases. The V gene's germline CDR1 is SGDLS and CDR2 YYNGEE. The V segment lost 1 base and the J segment 10 bases; nucleotides outside the gene matches: 4. The CDR3 contains 15 residues.

V is TRBV28 and J is TRBJ1-5, with 9 nucleotides matching TRBD1. V lost 2 bases to trimming and J lost 3 bases; unmatched junction nucleotides: 5. This CDR3 region has 16 residues. CDR1 is MDHEN, CDR2 SYDVKM, per germline. The CDR3, as DNA: TGTGCCAGCAGTTTACCGGGGACAGGGTACAATCAGCCCCAGCATTTT. Residues: CASSLPGTGYNQPQHF. Full variable domain (outside the CDR3, taken from reference TRBV28 and TRBJ1-5): DVKVTQSSRYLVKRTGEKVFLECVQDMDHENMFWYRQDPGLGLRLIYFSYDVKMKEKGDIPEGYSVSREKKERFSLILESASTNQTSMYLCASSLPGTGYNQPQHFGDGTRLSIL.

This chain joins TRBV11-3 and TRBJ1-3; D is undetermined. There are 15 residues in the CDR3. Trimming removed 3 bases at V and 0 bases at J, with 9 bases between. Germline loops: CDR1 SGHNT, CDR2 YENEEA. The CDR3 DNA follows: TGTGCCAGCAGCTTTGAGAGCACCTCTGGAAACACCATATATTTT. Translated: CASSFESTSGNTIYF.

The chain combines TRBV19 with TRBJ1-5; 10 bases map to TRBD1. Germline V CDR1 and CDR2: LNHDA, SQIVND (reference sequence). The CDR3 spans 16 residues. Trimming removed 5 bases from V and 5 bases from J; junction bases left unmatched: 9. CDR3 amino acids: CASSAPGQGRHQPQHF. For the CDR3, the DNA is TGTGCCAGTAGTGCCCCGGGACAGGGGAGACATCAGCCCCAGCATTTT.

This chain joins TRBV19 and TRBJ1-5; TRBD1 might be the D (6 bases). The CDR3 has 18 residues. The germline V and J ends were trimmed by 6 bases and 0 bases, with 21 bases remaining between them. The germline gives CDR1 LNHDA, CDR2 SQIVND (reference sequence). As DNA, the CDR3 is TGTGCCAGTAGCCTAGCGGGACAAGGCCCCTATAGCAATCAGCCCCAGCATTTT. Its protein product is CASSLAGQGPYSNQPQHF. The full variable domain, rest sourced from reference TRBV19 and TRBJ1-5, is DGGITQSPKYLFRKEGQNVTLSCEQNLNHDAMYWYRQDPGQGLRLIYYSQIVNDFQKGDIAEGYSVSREKKESFPLTVTSAQKNPTAFYLCASSLAGQGPYSNQPQHFGDGTRLSIL.

V gene TRBV28 combines with J gene TRBJ2-1; 11 bases fit TRBD2. Germline-derived CDR1 and CDR2 are MDHEN and SYDVKM. CDR3 length equals 16 residues. Losses at the gene ends were 2 bases for V and 7 bases for J; bases not matched to a gene: 7. CDR3 nucleotides: TGTGCCAGCAGTTTAACCACTAGCGGGAGAACTAATGAGCAGTTCTTC. It specifies CASSLTTSGRTNEQFF. Full variable domain (rest looked up from reference TRBV28 and TRBJ2-1): DVKVTQSSRYLVKRTGEKVFLECVQDMDHENMFWYRQDPGLGLRLIYFSYDVKMKEKGDIPEGYSVSREKKERFSLILESASTNQTSMYLCASSLTTSGRTNEQFFGPGTRLTVL.

Points on this clone: An end of the junction does not agree with germline; a read error may underlie this. The V and J genes are TRBV7-7 and TRBJ1-1; TRBD1 aligns across 12 bases. This CDR3 has 15 amino acids. The V gene's germline CDR1 is SSHAT and CDR2 FNYEAQ (reference sequence). The CDR3 DNA reads as TGTGCTAGCAGCCCAGGGACAGGGGGCTTCACTGAAGCTTTCTTT. It is translated as CASSPGTGGFTEAFF.

V is TRBV5-1 and J is TRBJ2-1, with D perhaps matching TRBD1 (5 bases). CDR3 size: 15 residues. Trimming cost V 1 base and J 5 bases, with 13 bases left between them. Germline CDR1 SGHRS, CDR2 YFSETQ. The chain's CDR3 is CASSLQFRANNEQFF. CDR3 nucleotide sequence: TGCGCCAGCAGCTTGCAGTTCAGGGCCAACAATGAGCAGTTCTTC.

This clone was seen a handful of times. The chain carries TRBV19 and TRBJ1-2, with 11 bases aligning to TRBD1. In germline, CDR1 is LNHDA, CDR2 SQIVND (reference sequence). Losses at the gene ends were 6 bases for V and 4 bases for J; bases not matched to a gene: 10. The CDR3 sequence is 16 residues long. The CDR3 sequence: CASSPRTGGAGYGYTF. The CDR3 DNA follows: TGTGCCAGTAGCCCTCGGACAGGGGGCGCAGGCTATGGCTACACCTTC.

The chain carries TRBV21-1 and TRBJ2-5; the D call in the table, TRBD2, was not verified against the DNA. TRBV21-1 is tagged as a pseudogene. The CDR3 covers 20 residues. The DNA of the CDR3 is TGTGCCAGCAGCCCCCCTCGGGGACTAGCGGGAGGCCCGTACCAAGAGACCCAGTACTTC. Translating it yields CASSPPRGLAGGPYQETQYF.

This chain uses TRBV19 with TRBJ2-3; 8 bases align to TRBD1. CDR3 length equals 14 residues. V lost 5 bases and J lost 7; bases outside the gene matches: 8. Germline V gene lookup returns CDR1 LNHDA and CDR2 SQIVND (reference sequence). The CDR3: CASSRTGYQNTQYF. As DNA, the CDR3 is TGTGCCAGTAGTCGGACAGGGTATCAGAATACGCAGTATTTT. The whole variable domain, filled in from reference TRBV19 and TRBJ2-3, reads DGGITQSPKYLFRKEGQNVTLSCEQNLNHDAMYWYRQDPGQGLRLIYYSQIVNDFQKGDIAEGYSVSREKKESFPLTVTSAQKNPTAFYLCASSRTGYQNTQYFGPGTRLTVL.

V usage is TRBV5-6 and J usage is TRBJ2-7, with 15 bases aligning to TRBD2. CDR1 is SGHDT and CDR2 is YYEEEE in the germline V gene. The V gene end was trimmed by 3 bases and the J gene end by 4 bases; junction bases not matched to a gene: 8. The CDR3 spans 17 residues. The CDR3 region has the DNA TGTGCCAGCAGCTCCGGGACTAGCGGGAGGTCTCGGTACGAGCAGTACTTC. Amino acids: CASSSGTSGRSRYEQYF.

The CDR3 bases are TGTGCCAGCAGCCAAACAGGGATTCAGCCCCAGCATTTT. Translated: CASSQTGIQPQHF. The chain uses TRBV3-1 (or the pseudogene TRBV3-2) and TRBJ1-5, with D possibly matching TRBD1 (6 bases). V lost 2 bases and J 6 bases, leaving 8 bases between the germline ends. Germline CDR1 LGHDT, CDR2 YNNKEL (reference sequence). This CDR3 has 13 amino acids.

The J gene is TRBJ1-4, the V gene TRBV5-1; the match to TRBD1 covers 7 bases. Per the germline V gene, CDR1 is SGHRS and CDR2 is YFSETQ. The ends lost 4 bases at V and 5 bases at J; junction bases unmatched: 11. CDR3 length: 16 amino acids. CDR3 sequence reads: CASSQDRIRLNEKLFF. In nucleotides, the CDR3 is TGCGCCAGCAGCCAGGACAGGATTCGTCTCAATGAAAAACTGTTTTTT.

This chain uses TRBV28 with TRBJ1-2; D is possibly TRBD1 (5 bases). V lost 6 bases and J 5 bases, leaving 10 bases between the germline ends. The CDR3 extends over 12 amino acids. CDR1 is MDHEN and CDR2 is SYDVKM in the germline V gene. CDR3 nucleotide sequence: TGTGCCAGCAGGACAGAAAGATATGGCTACACCTTC. Translating gives CASRTERYGYTF.

This sequence joins TRBV10-3 and TRBJ2-5, with D unresolved. Germline CDR1 ENHRY, CDR2 SYGVKD. Trimming pared 8 bases from V and 3 bases from J, leaving 13 bases between. CDR3 length: 13 amino acids. CDR3 loop: CAIRSSGKETQYF. CDR3 coding DNA: TGTGCCATCCGTTCGTCAGGAAAAGAGACCCAGTACTTC.

This chain connects TRBV28 to TRBJ2-7, with 10 bases that match TRBD2. The length of the CDR3 is 16 residues. With 3 bases clipped from V and 8 bases from J, the junction kept 13 bases outside the gene matches. Germline V CDR1 and CDR2: MDHEN, SYDVKM. The CDR3 bases are TGTGCCAGCAGTTTGGGTGCGAGCGGGAGGGTTGGTAAGCAGTACTTC. Translating gives CASSLGASGRVGKQYF.

This chain links TRBV6-5 with TRBJ1-4; 7 bases are a match to TRBD1. Losses at the gene ends were 2 bases for V and 5 bases for J; bases not matched to a gene: 8. Germline V gene sequence: CDR1 MNHEY, CDR2 SVGAGI. CDR3 size: 16 residues. The CDR3: CASSYAVGQLNEKLFF. CDR3 coding DNA: TGTGCCAGCAGTTACGCCGTGGGACAGTTAAATGAAAAACTGTTTTTT.

This chain links TRBV3-1 (or the pseudogene TRBV3-2) with TRBJ1-1; no clear D gene. Trimming took 1 base from V and 6 from J, leaving 12 bases between them. The germline gives CDR1 LGHDT, CDR2 YNNKEL (reference sequence). The length of the CDR3 is 14 residues. CDR3 in amino acids: CASSQGESRAEAFF. Here the CDR3 DNA reads TGTGCCAGCAGCCAAGGTGAGTCCCGGGCTGAAGCTTTCTTT.

The chain couples TRBV18 to TRBJ1-1; TRBD1 matches at 7 bases. The CDR3 spans 14 residues. Germline CDR1 KGHSH, CDR2 LQKENI. The J segment lost 3 bases and the V segment lost 3 bases, leaving 4 bases of the junction unmatched. The CDR3: CASSPPDRYTEAFF. The CDR3 DNA sequence: TGTGCCAGCTCACCTCCGGACAGGTACACTGAAGCTTTCTTT.

The table lists this clone with a few counts. The chain joins TRBV3-1 (or the pseudogene TRBV3-2) to TRBJ2-7; weak D call: TRBD2 (5 bases). The ends were cut back, 1 base at V and 5 bases at J, with 12 bases in the middle. The germline CDR1 and CDR2 sequences are LGHDT and YNNKEL (reference sequence). CDR3 length: 14 amino acids. The CDR3 region is CASSQVMGSDEQYF. Written as DNA, the CDR3 is TGTGCCAGCAGCCAAGTGATGGGTAGCGACGAGCAGTACTTC.

The rearrangement links TRBV28 to TRBJ2-3; 7 bases map to TRBD1. The CDR3 runs to 15 residues. The V segment lost 2 bases and the J segment 3 bases; nucleotides outside the gene matches: 5. Germline V gives CDR1 MDHEN, CDR2 SYDVKM. This chain's CDR3 is CASSLRQGLTDTQYF. CDR3 DNA sequence: TGTGCCAGCAGTTTACGACAGGGTCTAACAGATACGCAGTATTTT.

V is TRBV6-5 and J is TRBJ2-7; 9 bases match TRBD1. V gave up 7 bases and J gave up 2 bases; unmatched junction bases: 9. Germline V gene sequence: CDR1 MNHEY, CDR2 SVGAGI. The CDR3 length is 15 residues. For the CDR3, the DNA is TGTGCCAGCATCAGAACCGGGACAGGGACCTACGAGCAGTACTTC. It encodes CASIRTGTGTYEQYF.